This entry features one T cell receptor (beta chain) sequence. The sample belongs to a study of patients and donors after allogeneic stem cell transplantation. CDR3 length: 16 amino acids. Germline V CDR1 and CDR2: SGHRS, YFSETQ. V lost 0 bases and J 1 base, leaving 13 bases between the germline ends. Using its own MiXCR run on the RT-PCR reads, TCRdb lists one record per CDR3 protein. Found here are some 960,000 distinct CDR3 sequences, about a sixth of them singletons; the top ten hold 5% to 7.5%. This TCR was sampled from a human donor who was either an allogeneic HSCT recipient or a stem cell or donor lymphocyte infusion donor (not recorded which). It is not recorded whose cells these are; they may come from a transplant donor. Input material: blood, either unsorted or a sorted T cell fraction (not recorded which). The chain links TRBV5-1 to TRBJ1-1; a weak D match, TRBD1 (5 bases). The chain's CDR3 is CASSLAKGTANTEAFF. CDR3 bases: TGCGCCAGCAGCTTGGCCAAGGGGACGGCGAACACTGAAGCTTTCTTT. Full variable domain (rest looked up from reference TRBV5-1 and TRBJ1-1): KAGVTQTPRYLIKTRGQQVTLSCSPISGHRSVSWYQQTPGQGLQFLFEYFSETQRNKGNFPGRFSGRQFSNSRSEMNVSTLELGDSALYLCASSLAKGTANTEAFFGQGTRLTVV.